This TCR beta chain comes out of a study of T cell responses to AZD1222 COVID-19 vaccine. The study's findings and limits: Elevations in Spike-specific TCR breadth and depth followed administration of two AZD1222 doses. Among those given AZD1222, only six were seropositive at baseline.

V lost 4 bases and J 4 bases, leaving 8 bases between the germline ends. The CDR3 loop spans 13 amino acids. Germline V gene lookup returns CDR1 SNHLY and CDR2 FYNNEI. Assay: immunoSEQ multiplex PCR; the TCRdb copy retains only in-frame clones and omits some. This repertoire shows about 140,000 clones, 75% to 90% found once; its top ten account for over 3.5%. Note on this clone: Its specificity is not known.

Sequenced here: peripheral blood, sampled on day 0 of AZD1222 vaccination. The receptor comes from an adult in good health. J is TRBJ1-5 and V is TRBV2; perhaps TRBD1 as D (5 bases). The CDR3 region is CASSGDPNQPQHF. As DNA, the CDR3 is TGTGCCAGCAGTGGGGACCCTAATCAGCCCCAGCATTTT. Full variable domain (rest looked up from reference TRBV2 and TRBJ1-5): EPEVTQTPSHQVTQMGQEVILRCVPISNHLYFYWYRQILGQKVEFLVSFYNNEISEKSEIFDDQFSVERPDGSNFTLKIRSTKLEDSAMYFCASSGDPNQPQHFGDGTRLSIL.